The clone carrying this TCR beta chain showed up just a few times. Its antigen is undetermined. This PCR relied on a set of 60 Vbeta primers and 13 Jbeta primers. The assay was immunoSEQ multiplex PCR, and TCRdb's table has in-frame clones only and misses some. The sample yields about 130,000 clones, over 60% seen once. The data were taken from a study of cytomegalovirus exposure and HLA in healthy donors. Overall study results and limits: An ancestry cluster, one associated with Asian ancestry, reportedly showed fewer N-insertions than the 666-donor mean in a later analysis. Sequencing artifact likely explains a cluster of highly shared sequence variants.

The sequenced material came from PBMCs. The receptor's source is a human donor in good health.

In nucleotides, the CDR3 is TGTGCCAGCAGCCTCCGGGACAGAGACACTGAAGCTTTCTTT. Translation gives CASSLRDRDTEAFF. This chain uses TRBV5-6 with TRBJ1-1, with 7 nucleotides matching TRBD1. This CDR3 comprises 14 residues. The V gene's germline CDR1 is SGHDT and CDR2 YYEEEE. V gave up 4 bases and J gave up 3 bases; unmatched junction bases: 6.